This record covers a single T cell receptor beta chain. Its antigen remains unidentified. Germline CDR1 is SNHLY and CDR2 is FYNNEI. Trimming took 10 bases from V and 6 from J, leaving 22 bases between them. CDR3 size: 14 residues. Here immunoSEQ multiplex PCR was the method, and the copy in TCRdb shows in-frame clones only, minus some. The sample lists about 64,000 clones, roughly 90% occurring once. This specimen comes from a study of OX40 agonist ivuxolimab in advanced cancers. Points from the study as a whole: CD8+ T cells (on average) carried more expanded clones than CD4+ T cells.

The clonotype comes from an adult with an advanced solid tumor such as melanoma, head and neck, liver or kidney cancer. The V call is TRBV2, the J call TRBJ2-7, with D perhaps matching TRBD2 (5 bases). The specimen was CD4+ or CD8+ T cells sorted from blood, collected in a trial of the OX40 agonist ivuxolimab. The CDR3 region has the DNA TGTGCCAACAGAAAGTCTCCCAGCGGAGTCGAGCAGTACTTC. This codes for CANRKSPSGVEQYF.